This T cell receptor beta chain was found in a study of CD8+ T cells in alopecia areata. Study information: Each of the treated patients was given oral tofacitinib, 5 to 10 mg twice daily, for moderate-to-severe alopecia areata. Notes on the study in general: For lesional scalp, especially alopecia totalis/universalis, clonality was higher than in normal scalp. Whereas mice showed it more clearly, TCR sharing across patients was murkier, possibly because of HLA.

RNA was isolated and reverse transcribed to cDNA, the sequencing template. Profiling relied on immunoSEQ multiplex PCR, and the TCRdb table lists in-frame clones only, not all of them. The sample consists of about 180,000 clones, less than 75% of them appearing once. In regard to this clone: The antigen is undetermined.

This clonotype was sampled from a human donor with alopecia areata. This sample comprised CD8+ T cells sorted from blood, obtained at week 0.

For the CDR3, the DNA is TGCGCCAGCAGCCAAGACCCCCTCAGTGAGCAGTTCTTC. Encoded protein: CASSQDPLSEQFF. The chain employs TRBV4-1 and TRBJ2-1, with no clear D. V gave up 0 bases and J gave up 9 bases, with 9 bases separating them. Germline V gene sequence: CDR1 MGHRA, CDR2 YSYEKL. This CDR3 spans 13 amino acids.